The 30 T cell receptor beta chains in this list originate from one sample, sequenced in a study of T cell responses to AZD1222 COVID-19 vaccine. This table comes from immunoSEQ multiplex PCR, and its TCRdb copy is limited to in-frame clones, with some not included. Of about 120,000 clones detected, 87% appear once; the ten largest clones hold 3.2%. Sequencing was performed on peripheral blood, taken on day 0 of AZD1222 vaccination. Receptors originate from an adult in good health.

The chain combines TRBV28 with TRBJ2-7; 8 nucleotides line up with TRBD2. The germline V gene encodes CDR1 MDHEN and CDR2 SYDVKM. The CDR3 consists of 15 residues. Losses at the gene ends were 5 bases for V and 3 bases for J; bases not matched to a gene: 9. CDR3 in DNA: TGTGCCAGCAGTACTTCCGGGACTAGTCTCTACGAGCAGTACTTC. This codes for CASSTSGTSLYEQYF.

The chain has TRBV9 and TRBJ2-2, with D tentatively TRBD2 (5 bases). The CDR3 runs 15 residues. The ends were cut back, 3 bases at V and 6 bases at J, with 15 bases in the middle. The V gene's germline CDR1 is SGDLS and CDR2 YYNGEE. The CDR3 reads CASSAQTDGAGELFF. CDR3 nucleotides: TGTGCCAGCAGCGCCCAAACCGACGGGGCCGGGGAGCTGTTTTTT.

The chain couples TRBV18 to TRBJ1-3, with D hard to call. V lost 4 bases, J lost 9 bases, and 16 bases lay in between. Looked up from germline, CDR1 is KGHSH and CDR2 is LQKENI. The CDR3 runs to 14 residues. The CDR3 coding sequence is TGTGCCAGCTCACTCGACGCCCCCGGAGGCACCATATATTTT. Its protein is CASSLDAPGGTIYF.

The J gene is TRBJ2-7, the V gene TRBV5-4; either TRBD1 or TRBD2 may supply D (5 bases each). Trimming cost V 5 bases and J 6 bases, with 18 bases left between them. The CDR3 loop spans 14 amino acids. CDR1 and CDR2 from the germline V gene are SGHNT and YYREEE (reference sequence). CDR3 protein: CASRRLAGSGEQYF. Written as DNA, the CDR3 is TGTGCCAGCAGACGACTCGCAGGGAGTGGCGAGCAGTACTTC.

This clone turned up a few times. V and J are TRBV4-3 and TRBJ1-6; no clear D gene. The CDR3 loop spans 18 amino acids. Trimming removed 0 bases at V and 0 bases at J, with 12 bases between. Germline CDR1 reads LGHNA; CDR2 reads YSLEER. For the CDR3, the DNA is TGCGCCAGCAGCCAAGATCCCCCCTTTAGCTCCTATAATTCACCCCTCCACTTT. As protein: CASSQDPPFSSYNSPLHF.

In its sample, this clone was seen a few times. This chain uses TRBV5-6 with TRBJ1-5; D uncertain. CDR1 is SGHDT, CDR2 YYEEEE, per germline. Trimming shortened V by 1 base and J by 0 bases, and 14 bases separated the two germline ends. The CDR3 is 17 amino acids. In nucleotides, the CDR3 is TGTGCCAGCAGCTTGTTCGACACTGGGGATAGCAATCAGCCCCAGCATTTT. It codes for CASSLFDTGDSNQPQHF.

The V gene is TRBV3-1 (or the pseudogene TRBV3-2), the J gene TRBJ1-2, with 7 bases identical to TRBD1. This CDR3 is built from 16 residues. Trimming at V came to 2 bases and at J to 6 bases, leaving 12 bases not matched to a gene. CDR1 and CDR2 from the germline V gene are LGHDT and YNNKEL (reference sequence). In DNA, the CDR3 is TGTGCCAGCAGCCAAAACCCCTGGGCAGGGGGGAATGGCTACACCTTC. Protein sequence: CASSQNPWAGGNGYTF.

The rearrangement uses TRBV3-1 (or the pseudogene TRBV3-2) and TRBJ1-4; tentative D call: TRBD1 (6 bases). Trimming cost V 1 base and J 5 bases, with 17 bases left between them. The CDR3 is 17 amino acids. Germline V gene sequence: CDR1 LGHDT, CDR2 YNNKEL (reference sequence). The CDR3 bases are TGTGCCAGCAGCCAAGTCTGGGGGCGAGACCAGAATGAAAAACTGTTTTTT. Residues: CASSQVWGRDQNEKLFF.

CDR3 DNA: TGTGCCAGCAGCAGCCGGGGTGGCACTGAAGCTTTCTTT. Encoded protein: CASSSRGGTEAFF. The V and J genes are TRBV7-3 and TRBJ1-1, with no clear D. Trimming pared 5 bases from V and 4 bases from J, leaving 11 bases between. The CDR3 totals 13 residues. Germline V gene data show CDR1 as SGHTA and CDR2 as FQGTGA. Using reference TRBV7-3 and TRBJ1-1 for the parts outside the CDR3, the full variable domain is GAGVSQTPSNKVTEKGKYVELRCDPISGHTALYWYRQSLGQGPEFLIYFQGTGAADDSGLPNDRFFAVRPEGSVSTLKIQRTERGDSAVYLCASSSRGGTEAFFGQGTRLTVV.

The chain couples TRBV3-1 (or the pseudogene TRBV3-2) to TRBJ2-2, with TRBD2 matching over 8 bases. Germline CDR1 is LGHDT and CDR2 is YNNKEL (reference sequence). Trimming at V came to 3 bases and at J to 8 bases, leaving 11 bases not matched to a gene. The CDR3 runs 16 residues. CDR3 sequence: CASSHPGGRLAGELFF. CDR3 bases: TGTGCCAGCAGCCACCCGGGGGGGCGCTTAGCGGGGGAGCTGTTTTTT.

The chain links TRBV5-4 to TRBJ1-1, with 8 bases fitting TRBD1. CDR1 is SGHNT and CDR2 is YYREEE in the germline V gene (reference sequence). The CDR3 covers 14 residues. The J segment lost 7 bases and the V segment lost 0 bases, leaving 5 bases of the junction unmatched. The CDR3 DNA reads as TGTGCCAGCAGCTTGGGGACAGGGCGCCATGAAGCTTTCTTT. This sequence encodes CASSLGTGRHEAFF.

This clone was detected once. One end of the junction fails to match germline, which may point to a read error. V usage is TRBV6-1 and J usage is TRBJ1-5; no definite D call. The germline CDR1 and CDR2 sequences are MNHNS and SASEGT. The CDR3 has 12 amino acids. The CDR3 loop reads CASSEAIGRQTF. As DNA, the CDR3 is TGTGCCAGCAGTGAAGCAATTGGGAGACAAACTTTT.

This clone came up once. This chain links TRBV3-1 (or the pseudogene TRBV3-2) with TRBJ2-5; the D gene could be TRBD1 or TRBD2 (5 bases each). CDR3 length: 14 residues. Trimming shortened V by 3 bases and J by 7 bases, and 15 bases separated the two germline ends. CDR1 is LGHDT, CDR2 YNNKEL, per germline (reference sequence). The CDR3 reads CASSQSGALGTQYF. CDR3 DNA: TGTGCCAGCAGCCAGTCCGGGGCCTTGGGGACCCAGTACTTC.

The gene calls are TRBV5-1 and TRBJ1-6; 9 bases line up with TRBD1. Trimming removed 4 bases from V and 7 bases from J; junction bases left unmatched: 3. Germline CDR1 SGHRS, CDR2 YFSETQ. The CDR3 has 14 residues. Written as DNA, the CDR3 is TGCGCCAGCAGCCGGGACAGGGCAAATTCACCCCTCCACTTT. As protein: CASSRDRANSPLHF.

This chain uses TRBV24-1 with TRBJ1-2; maybe TRBD1 (6 bases). Between the trimmed V and J ends, which lost 3 bases and 4 bases, there was a span of 17 bases. This CDR3 has 16 amino acids. Germline V gene sequence: CDR1 KGHDR, CDR2 SFDVKD. The CDR3 DNA reads as TGTGCCACCAGTGATCCTCCGGGGGGCAGAAGCTATGGCTACACCTTC. This sequence encodes CATSDPPGGRSYGYTF.

CDR3 nucleotide sequence: TGTGCCAGCAGCCGCTACGGGGTTGCAACTAATGAAAAACTGTTTTTT. Translating it yields CASSRYGVATNEKLFF. The chain couples TRBV7-9 to TRBJ1-4; D not resolved. CDR3 length equals 16 residues. Germline V gene lookup returns CDR1 SEHNR and CDR2 FQNEAQ (reference sequence). V lost 5 bases to trimming and J lost 0 bases, with 13 bases between them.

The chain joins TRBV6-2 or TRBV6-3 to TRBJ2-7, with D possibly being TRBD2 (7 bases). Germline V CDR1 and CDR2: MNHEY, SVGEGT. With 2 bases removed from V and 3 bases from J, the gap between germline ends came to 20 bases. CDR3 length equals 17 residues. DNA of the CDR3: TGTGCCAGCAGTTACGGGAGGGGGGGCTCCATTGTCTACGAGCAGTACTTC. It codes for CASSYGRGGSIVYEQYF.

This chain connects TRBV5-4 to TRBJ2-5; 7 bases align to TRBD2. V lost 2 bases to trimming and J lost 5 bases; unmatched junction nucleotides: 6. Germline V lookup: CDR1 SGHNT, CDR2 YYREEE (reference sequence). CDR3 length equals 14 residues. CDR3 protein: CASSFQGGRETQYF. The CDR3, as DNA: TGTGCCAGCAGCTTCCAGGGAGGGCGTGAGACCCAGTACTTC.

This clone was recorded a few times. The chain couples TRBV6-2 or TRBV6-3 to TRBJ1-1, with 10 bases aligning to TRBD1. Per germline, CDR1 MNHEY and CDR2 SVGEGT. V gave up 4 bases and J gave up 3 bases; unmatched junction bases: 8. The CDR3 spans 16 residues. CDR3 DNA: TGTGCCAGCAGTTTACGACAGGGGGCATTTGACACTGAAGCTTTCTTT. Encoded protein: CASSLRQGAFDTEAFF.

This rearrangement joins TRBV16 to TRBJ1-4; D gene unclear. Germline V gene sequence: CDR1 KGHSY, CDR2 FQNENV. Trimming shortened V by 6 bases and J by 0 bases, and 11 bases separated the two germline ends. This CDR3 contains 15 residues. The CDR3 bases are TGTGCCAGCAGGGGGAAGGTCGCAACTAATGAAAAACTGTTTTTT. Translating gives CASRGKVATNEKLFF.

V usage is TRBV29-1 and J usage is TRBJ2-7, with no clear D. CDR3 length equals 14 residues. Germline V gives CDR1 SQVTM, CDR2 ANQGSEA. With 6 bases removed from V and 1 base from J, the gap between germline ends came to 16 bases. The CDR3 loop is CSVQGRSGSYEQYF. CDR3 coding DNA: TGCAGCGTGCAAGGGCGGAGTGGGTCCTACGAGCAGTACTTC.

This chain links TRBV19 with TRBJ2-4, with 9 nucleotides matching TRBD2. Per the germline V gene, CDR1 is LNHDA and CDR2 is SQIVND (reference sequence). This CDR3 has 18 amino acids. Trimming removed 6 bases from V and 1 base from J; junction bases left unmatched: 13. CDR3 protein: CASRVGGRAGTAKNIQYF. CDR3 DNA: TGTGCCAGTAGGGTAGGCGGGAGGGCCGGAACGGCCAAAAACATTCAGTACTTC. The full variable domain, its missing parts supplied by reference TRBV19 and TRBJ2-4, is DGGITQSPKYLFRKEGQNVTLSCEQNLNHDAMYWYRQDPGQGLRLIYYSQIVNDFQKGDIAEGYSVSREKKESFPLTVTSAQKNPTAFYLCASRVGGRAGTAKNIQYFGAGTRLSVL.

This clone was counted a single time. The chain uses TRBV13 and TRBJ1-4; D uncertain. V shed 0 bases and J shed 4 bases, with 9 bases lying between them. The germline V gene has CDR1 PRHDT and CDR2 FYEKMQ (reference sequence). The CDR3 is made up of 15 amino acids. In nucleotides, the CDR3 is TGTGCCAGCAGCTTAGGTTCGACACTTAATGAAAAACTGTTTTTT. This sequence encodes CASSLGSTLNEKLFF.

This rearrangement joins TRBV7-8 to TRBJ1-5; 7 nucleotides match TRBD1. V gave up 6 bases and J gave up 6 bases; unmatched junction bases: 8. The germline gives CDR1 SGHVS, CDR2 FQNEAQ. The length of the CDR3 is 14 residues. The CDR3 reads CASSPYRGTQPQHF. CDR3 sequence (DNA): TGTGCCAGCAGTCCCTACAGGGGCACTCAGCCCCAGCATTTT.

The J gene is TRBJ2-6, the V gene TRBV5-6; the D gene is possibly TRBD1 (6 bases). V gave up 2 bases and J gave up 2 bases, with 8 bases separating them. CDR3 size: 15 residues. Germline CDR1 reads SGHDT; CDR2 reads YYEEEE. CDR3 protein: CASSFRGTGANVLTF. CDR3 in DNA: TGTGCCAGCAGCTTCAGGGGAACTGGGGCCAACGTCCTGACTTTC.

This clone was recorded a few times. The chain's CDR3 is CASIQGSAGNTIYF. CDR3 nucleotide sequence: TGTGCCAGCATACAAGGGTCCGCTGGAAACACCATATATTTT. The chain combines TRBV6-5 with TRBJ1-3; D is unresolved. This CDR3 is built from 14 residues. Germline V gene lookup returns CDR1 MNHEY and CDR2 SVGAGI. Deletions cut 7 bases from V and 2 bases from J, with 12 bases between.

The chain couples TRBV2 to TRBJ2-5, with 7 bases aligning to TRBD2. Trimming cost V 4 bases and J 7 bases; bases outside gene matches: 6. The CDR3 contains 13 residues. Germline lookup yields CDR1 SNHLY and CDR2 FYNNEI. The CDR3 coding sequence is TGTGCCAGCAGTGCTGATTGGGGGGGGACCCAGTACTTC. This codes for CASSADWGGTQYF.

In its sample, this clone was seen a few times. The chain uses TRBV7-2 and TRBJ2-2, with D perhaps assigned TRBD1 or TRBD2 (5 bases each). The V gene lost 2 bases and the J gene lost 1 base, with 17 bases spanning the gap. The CDR3 is 18 amino acids. Germline-derived CDR1 and CDR2 are SGHTA and FQGNSA. The CDR3 DNA follows: TGTGCCAGCAGCTTAAGTGGTGGGAGCGACAGGAACACCGGGGAGCTGTTTTTT. Its translation: CASSLSGGSDRNTGELFF.

The CDR3 DNA reads TGTGCCAGCAGCCGGACTAGCGGGGGGGCCTCAGATACGCAGTATTTT. It codes for CASSRTSGGASDTQYF. This rearrangement joins TRBV3-1 (or the pseudogene TRBV3-2) to TRBJ2-3; 15 bases fit TRBD2. With 4 bases clipped from V and 4 bases from J, the junction kept 3 bases outside the gene matches. Germline CDR1 is LGHDT and CDR2 is YNNKEL (reference sequence). The CDR3 runs to 16 residues.

The genes are TRBV2 and TRBJ2-7; a possible D gene is TRBD2 (6 bases). Germline CDR1 and CDR2: SNHLY and FYNNEI. The V gene lost 6 bases and the J gene lost 0 bases, with 18 bases spanning the gap. The CDR3 runs to 16 residues. CDR3 bases: TGTGCCAGCAGGACCCCAGGTGTGGGGGGCTCCTACGAGCAGTACTTC. Its protein product is CASRTPGVGGSYEQYF.